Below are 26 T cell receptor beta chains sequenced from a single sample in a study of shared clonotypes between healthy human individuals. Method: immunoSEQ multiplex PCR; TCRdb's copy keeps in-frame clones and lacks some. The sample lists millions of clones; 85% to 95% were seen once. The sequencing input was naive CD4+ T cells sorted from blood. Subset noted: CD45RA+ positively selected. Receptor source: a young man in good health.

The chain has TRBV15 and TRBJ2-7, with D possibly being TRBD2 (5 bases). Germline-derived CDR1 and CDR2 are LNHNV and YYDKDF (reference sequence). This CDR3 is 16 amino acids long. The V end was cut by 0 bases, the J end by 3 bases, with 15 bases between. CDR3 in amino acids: CATSRDLGGSGYEQYF. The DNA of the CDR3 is TGTGCCACCAGCAGAGATCTTGGTGGGAGCGGCTACGAGCAGTACTTC.

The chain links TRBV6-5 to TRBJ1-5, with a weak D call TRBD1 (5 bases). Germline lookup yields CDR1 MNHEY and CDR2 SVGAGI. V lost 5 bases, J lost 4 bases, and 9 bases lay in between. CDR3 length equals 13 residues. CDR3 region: CASSDRKNQPQHF. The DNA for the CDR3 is TGTGCCAGCAGTGACAGAAAAAATCAGCCCCAGCATTTT.

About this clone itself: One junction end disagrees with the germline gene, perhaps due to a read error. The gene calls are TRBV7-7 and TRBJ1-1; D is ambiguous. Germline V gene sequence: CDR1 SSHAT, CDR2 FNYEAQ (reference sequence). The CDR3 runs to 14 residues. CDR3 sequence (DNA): TGTGCTAGCAGCCCAATTCCGATGAACACTGAAGCTTTCTTT. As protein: CASSPIPMNTEAFF.

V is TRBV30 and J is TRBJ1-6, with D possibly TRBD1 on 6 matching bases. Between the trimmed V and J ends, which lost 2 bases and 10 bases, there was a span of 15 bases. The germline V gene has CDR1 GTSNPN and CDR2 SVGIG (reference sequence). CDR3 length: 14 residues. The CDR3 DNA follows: TGTGCCTGGAGTAAGGGGCAGGGGCGATCACCCCTCCACTTT. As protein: CAWSKGQGRSPLHF.

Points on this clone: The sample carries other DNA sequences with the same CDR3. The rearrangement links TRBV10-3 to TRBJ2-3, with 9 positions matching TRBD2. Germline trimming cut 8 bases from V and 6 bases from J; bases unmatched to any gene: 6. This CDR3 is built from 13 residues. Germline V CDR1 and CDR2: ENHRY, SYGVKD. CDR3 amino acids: CAIGLAGVDTQYF. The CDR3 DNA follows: TGTGCCATCGGGTTAGCGGGGGTGGATACGCAGTATTTT.

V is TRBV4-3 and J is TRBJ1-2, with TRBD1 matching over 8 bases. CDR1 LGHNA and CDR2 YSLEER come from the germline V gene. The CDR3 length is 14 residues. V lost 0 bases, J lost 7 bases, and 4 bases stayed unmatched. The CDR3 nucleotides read TGCGCCAGCAGCCAAGATCTGGACAGGGCTGGCTACACCTTC. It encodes CASSQDLDRAGYTF.

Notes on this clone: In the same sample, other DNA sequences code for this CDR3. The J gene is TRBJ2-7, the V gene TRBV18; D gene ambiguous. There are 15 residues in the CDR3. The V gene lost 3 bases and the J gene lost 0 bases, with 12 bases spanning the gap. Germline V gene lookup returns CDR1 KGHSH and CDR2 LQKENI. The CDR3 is CASSPGSQSSYEQYF. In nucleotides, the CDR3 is TGTGCCAGCTCACCCGGCAGTCAGAGCTCCTACGAGCAGTACTTC.

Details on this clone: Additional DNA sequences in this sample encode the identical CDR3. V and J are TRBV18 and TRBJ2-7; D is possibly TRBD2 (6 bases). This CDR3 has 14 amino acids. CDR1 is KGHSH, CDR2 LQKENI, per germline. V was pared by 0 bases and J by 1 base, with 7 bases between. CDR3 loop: CASSPPGGSYEQYF. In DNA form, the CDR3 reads TGTGCCAGCTCACCACCGGGGGGTTCCTACGAGCAGTACTTC.

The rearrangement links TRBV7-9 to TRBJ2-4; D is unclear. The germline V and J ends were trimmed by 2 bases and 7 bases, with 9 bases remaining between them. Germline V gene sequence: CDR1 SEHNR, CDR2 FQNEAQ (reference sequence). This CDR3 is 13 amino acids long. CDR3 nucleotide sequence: TGTGCCAGCAGCTTATCGCTTCTGAACATTCAGTACTTC. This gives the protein CASSLSLLNIQYF.

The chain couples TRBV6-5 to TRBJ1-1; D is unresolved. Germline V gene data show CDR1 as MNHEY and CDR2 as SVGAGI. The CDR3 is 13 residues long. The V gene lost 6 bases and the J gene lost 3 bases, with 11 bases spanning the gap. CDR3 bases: TGTGCCAGCAGACGAGGAACTTACACTGAAGCTTTCTTT. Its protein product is CASRRGTYTEAFF.

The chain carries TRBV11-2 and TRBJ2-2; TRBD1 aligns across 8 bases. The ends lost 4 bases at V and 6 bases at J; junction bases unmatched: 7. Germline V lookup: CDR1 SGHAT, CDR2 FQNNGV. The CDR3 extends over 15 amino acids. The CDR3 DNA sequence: TGTGCCAGCAGCTGGACAGGGATGGGAGCCGGGGAGCTGTTTTTT. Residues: CASSWTGMGAGELFF. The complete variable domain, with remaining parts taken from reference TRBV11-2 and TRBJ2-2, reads EAGVAQSPRYKIIEKRQSVAFWCNPISGHATLYWYQQILGQGPKLLIQFQNNGVVDDSQLPKDRFSAERLKGVDSTLKIQPAKLEDSAVYLCASSWTGMGAGELFFGEGSRLTVL.

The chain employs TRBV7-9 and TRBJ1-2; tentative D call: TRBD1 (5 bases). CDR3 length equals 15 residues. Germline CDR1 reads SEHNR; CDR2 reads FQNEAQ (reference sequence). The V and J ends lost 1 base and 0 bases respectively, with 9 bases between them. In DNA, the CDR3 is TGTGCCAGCAGCTTAGTACTGGGACCTAACTATGGCTACACCTTC. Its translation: CASSLVLGPNYGYTF.

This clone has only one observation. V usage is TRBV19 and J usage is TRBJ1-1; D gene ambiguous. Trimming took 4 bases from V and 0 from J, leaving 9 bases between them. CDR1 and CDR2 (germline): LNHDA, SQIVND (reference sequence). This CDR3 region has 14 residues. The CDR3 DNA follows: TGTGCCAGTAGTAGGGCTTATATGAACACTGAAGCTTTCTTT. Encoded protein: CASSRAYMNTEAFF.

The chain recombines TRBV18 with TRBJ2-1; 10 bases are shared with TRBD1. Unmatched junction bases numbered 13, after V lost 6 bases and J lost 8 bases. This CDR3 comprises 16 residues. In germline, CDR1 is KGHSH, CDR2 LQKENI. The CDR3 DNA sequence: TGTGCCAGCTCGCCCTTCTCCGGACAGGGGGGCGATGAGCAGTTCTTC. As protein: CASSPFSGQGGDEQFF. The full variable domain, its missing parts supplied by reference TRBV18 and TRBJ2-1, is NAGVMQNPRHLVRRRGQEARLRCSPMKGHSHVYWYRQLPEEGLKFMVYLQKENIIDESGMPKERFSAEFPKEGPSILRIQQVVRGDSAAYFCASSPFSGQGGDEQFFGPGTRLTVL.

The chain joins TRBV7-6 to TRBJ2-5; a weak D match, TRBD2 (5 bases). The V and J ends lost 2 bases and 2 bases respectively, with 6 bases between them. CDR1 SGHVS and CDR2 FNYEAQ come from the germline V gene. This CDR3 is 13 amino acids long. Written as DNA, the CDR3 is TGTGCCAGCAGCTTACAGCGGCAAGAGACCCAGTACTTC. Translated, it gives CASSLQRQETQYF.

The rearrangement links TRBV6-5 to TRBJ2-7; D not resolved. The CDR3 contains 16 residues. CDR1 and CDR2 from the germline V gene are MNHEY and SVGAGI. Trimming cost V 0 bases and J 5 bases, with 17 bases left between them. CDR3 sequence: CASSYSMAGTVHEQYF. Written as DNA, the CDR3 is TGTGCCAGCAGTTACTCGATGGCAGGTACAGTCCACGAGCAGTACTTC.

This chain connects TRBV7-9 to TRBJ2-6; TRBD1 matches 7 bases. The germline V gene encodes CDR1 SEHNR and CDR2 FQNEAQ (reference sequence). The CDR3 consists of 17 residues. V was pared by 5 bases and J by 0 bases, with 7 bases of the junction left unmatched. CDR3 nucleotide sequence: TGTGCCAGCAGCGCGGACAGGAAAGTCTCTGGGGCCAACGTCCTGACTTTC. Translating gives CASSADRKVSGANVLTF.

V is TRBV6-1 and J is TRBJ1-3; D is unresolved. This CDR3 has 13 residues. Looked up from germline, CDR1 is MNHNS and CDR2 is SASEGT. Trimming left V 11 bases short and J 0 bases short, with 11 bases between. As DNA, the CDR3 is TGTGCCGGCGCTTTGAGCTCTGGAAACACCATATATTTT. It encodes CAGALSSGNTIYF.

The CDR3 is CASSPPIRAEQYF. The CDR3 coding sequence is TGTGCCAGCTCACCACCAATAAGGGCCGAGCAGTACTTC. The chain is built from TRBV18 and TRBJ2-7, with D unresolved. From germline, CDR1 is KGHSH and CDR2 LQKENI. V was shortened by 0 bases and J by 6 bases, with 9 bases between the two germline ends. The CDR3 has 13 amino acids.

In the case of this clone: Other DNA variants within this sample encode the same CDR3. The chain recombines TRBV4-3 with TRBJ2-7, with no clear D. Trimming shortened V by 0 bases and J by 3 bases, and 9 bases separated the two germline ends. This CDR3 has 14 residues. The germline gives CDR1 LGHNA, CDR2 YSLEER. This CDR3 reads CASSQDPGDYEQYF. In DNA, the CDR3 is TGCGCCAGCAGCCAAGATCCAGGAGACTACGAGCAGTACTTC.

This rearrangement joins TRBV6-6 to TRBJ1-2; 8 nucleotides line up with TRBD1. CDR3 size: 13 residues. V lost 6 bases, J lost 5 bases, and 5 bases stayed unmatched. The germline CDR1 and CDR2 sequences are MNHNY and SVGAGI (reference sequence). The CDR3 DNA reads TGTGCCAGCAGAGACAGGGGATGGTATGGCTACACCTTC. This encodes CASRDRGWYGYTF.

DNA of the CDR3: TGTGCCAGCAGCAAAACCCATGGCTACACCTTC. This gives the protein CASSKTHGYTF. V usage is TRBV21-1 and J usage is TRBJ1-2. TRBV21-1 represents a pseudogene. The CDR3 contains 11 residues.

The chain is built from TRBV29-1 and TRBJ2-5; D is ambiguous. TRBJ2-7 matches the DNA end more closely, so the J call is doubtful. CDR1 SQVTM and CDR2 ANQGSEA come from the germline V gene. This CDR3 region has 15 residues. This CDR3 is CSVPSESSLLNEQYF. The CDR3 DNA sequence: TGCAGCGTCCCATCTGAGTCTAGTCTGTTGAACGAGCAGTACTTC.

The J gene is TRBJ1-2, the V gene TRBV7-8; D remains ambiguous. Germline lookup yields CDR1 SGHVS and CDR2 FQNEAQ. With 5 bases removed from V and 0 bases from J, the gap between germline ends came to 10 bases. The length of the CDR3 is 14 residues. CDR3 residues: CASSPRTTNYGYTF. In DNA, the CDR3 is TGTGCCAGCAGCCCAAGGACTACTAACTATGGCTACACCTTC. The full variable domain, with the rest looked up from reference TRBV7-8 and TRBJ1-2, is GAGVSQSPRYKVAKRGQDVALRCDPISGHVSLFWYQQALGQGPEFLTYFQNEAQLDKSGLPSDRFFAERPEGSVSTLKIQRTQQEDSAVYLCASSPRTTNYGYTFGSGTRLTVV.

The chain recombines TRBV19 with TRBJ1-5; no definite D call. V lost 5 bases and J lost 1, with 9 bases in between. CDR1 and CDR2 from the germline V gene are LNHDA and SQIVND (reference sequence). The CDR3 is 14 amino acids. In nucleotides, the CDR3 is TGTGCCAGTAGTTCCTTGGACAGCAATCAGCCCCAGCATTTT. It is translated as CASSSLDSNQPQHF.

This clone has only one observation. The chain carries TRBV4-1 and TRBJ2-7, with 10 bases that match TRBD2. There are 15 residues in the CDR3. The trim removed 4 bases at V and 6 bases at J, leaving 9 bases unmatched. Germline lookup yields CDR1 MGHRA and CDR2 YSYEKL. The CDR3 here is CASSPSSGGQREQYF. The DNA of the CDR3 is TGCGCCAGCAGCCCCTCTAGCGGGGGCCAACGCGAGCAGTACTTC.